This T cell receptor beta chain appears in the sequencing data of a study of T cells expressing NK-cell markers. This CDR3 region has 14 residues. The germline gives CDR1 LGHNA, CDR2 YSLEER. TCRdb reprocessed the 5' RACE reads and stores each CDR3 protein as one record, lacking DNA. This listing includes 550,000 to 600,000 distinct CDR3 sequences. In the case of this clonotype: The antigen remains undetermined.

Study conclusions and caveats: Similarly, these clonotypes led the CD3+CD56-NKG2C+ fraction as well in several donors.

The sequenced sample consisted of blood T cells: a sorted CD56 or NKG2C T cell subset, CD4+ or CD8+ T cells, or bulk PBMC T cells (not recorded which). This clonotype was sampled from a man between 18 and 35 years old in good health. The V call is TRBV4-3, the J call TRBJ2-1; TCRdb gives TRBD1 as the D gene, but with no DNA this cannot be confirmed. The CDR3 loop reads CASSQEPLINEQFF.